This TCR beta chain was obtained from a study of post-analysis software for immune sequencing data. Many counts were recorded for this clonotype. Its target is unknown. TCR beta cDNA libraries included unique molecular identifiers. TCRdb processed the PCR reads anew with MiXCR; each CDR3 protein has one entry. The sample holds 150,000 to 200,000 distinct CDR3 sequences, under 40% seen once. Germline-derived CDR1 and CDR2 are MRHNA and SNTAGT. CDR3 length equals 14 residues. The V gene lost 3 bases and the J gene lost 6 bases, with 12 bases spanning the gap. Study conclusions and caveats: Batch-mates among the samples co-clustered strongly by F measure.

The source material was blood, sampled after autologous hematopoietic stem cell transplantation. The chain is built from TRBV6-4 and TRBJ2-1, with a possible D match to TRBD2 (5 bases). The sequence was obtained from a girl between 10 and 17 years old with multiple sclerosis. For the CDR3, the DNA is TGTGCCAGCAGTGAGGGAGAGGCCCCCAATGAGCAGTTCTTC. Translating gives CASSEGEAPNEQFF.